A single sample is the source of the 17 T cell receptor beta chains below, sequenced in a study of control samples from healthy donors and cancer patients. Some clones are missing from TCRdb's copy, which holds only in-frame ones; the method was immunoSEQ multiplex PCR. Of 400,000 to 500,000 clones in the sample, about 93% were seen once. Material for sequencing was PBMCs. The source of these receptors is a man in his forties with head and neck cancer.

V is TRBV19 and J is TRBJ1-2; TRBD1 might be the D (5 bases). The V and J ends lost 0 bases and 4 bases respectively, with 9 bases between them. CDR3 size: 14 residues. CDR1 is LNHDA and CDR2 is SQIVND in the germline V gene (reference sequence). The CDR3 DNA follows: TGTGCCAGTAGTATAGACAGGGAGGGCTATGGCTACACCTTC. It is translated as CASSIDREGYGYTF.

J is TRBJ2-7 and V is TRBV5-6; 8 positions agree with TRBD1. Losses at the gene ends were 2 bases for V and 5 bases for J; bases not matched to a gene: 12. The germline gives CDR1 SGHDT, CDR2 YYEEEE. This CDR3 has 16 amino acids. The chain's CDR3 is CASSFFTGTGPHEQYF. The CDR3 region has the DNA TGTGCCAGCAGCTTCTTTACCGGGACAGGACCACACGAGCAGTACTTC.

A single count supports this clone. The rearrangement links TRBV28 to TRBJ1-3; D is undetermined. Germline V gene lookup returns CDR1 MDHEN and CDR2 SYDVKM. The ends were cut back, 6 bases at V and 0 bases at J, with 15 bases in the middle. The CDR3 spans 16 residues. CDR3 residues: CASSGPASNSGNTIYF. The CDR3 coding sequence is TGTGCCAGCAGCGGACCGGCCTCAAACTCTGGAAACACCATATATTTT.

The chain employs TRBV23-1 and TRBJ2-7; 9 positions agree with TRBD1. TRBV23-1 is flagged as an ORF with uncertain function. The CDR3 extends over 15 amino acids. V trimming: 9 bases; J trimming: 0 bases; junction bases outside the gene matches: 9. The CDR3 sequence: CARGTRDRDSYEQYF. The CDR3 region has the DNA TGCGCCAGGGGGACCCGGGACAGGGACTCCTACGAGCAGTACTTC.

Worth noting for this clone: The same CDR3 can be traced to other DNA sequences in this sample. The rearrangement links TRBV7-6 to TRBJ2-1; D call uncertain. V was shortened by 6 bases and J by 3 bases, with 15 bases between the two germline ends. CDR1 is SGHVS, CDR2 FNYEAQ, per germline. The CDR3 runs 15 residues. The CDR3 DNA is TGTGCCAGCAGTATCCTCGCGGACCACTACAATGAGCAGTTCTTC. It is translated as CASSILADHYNEQFF.

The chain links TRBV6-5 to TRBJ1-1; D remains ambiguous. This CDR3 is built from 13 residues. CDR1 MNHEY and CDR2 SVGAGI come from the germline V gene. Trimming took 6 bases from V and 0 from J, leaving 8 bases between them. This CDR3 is CASSGIMNTEAFF. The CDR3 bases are TGTGCCAGCAGCGGAATCATGAACACTGAAGCTTTCTTT.

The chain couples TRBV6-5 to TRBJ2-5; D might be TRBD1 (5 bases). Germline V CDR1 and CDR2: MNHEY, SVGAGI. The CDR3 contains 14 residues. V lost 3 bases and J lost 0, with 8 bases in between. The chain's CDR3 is CASSYRQYQETQYF. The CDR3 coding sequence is TGTGCCAGCAGTTATCGACAGTACCAAGAGACCCAGTACTTC.

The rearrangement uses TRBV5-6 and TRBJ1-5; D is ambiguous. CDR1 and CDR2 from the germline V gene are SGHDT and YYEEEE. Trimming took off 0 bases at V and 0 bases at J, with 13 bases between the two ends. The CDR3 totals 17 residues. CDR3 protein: CASSLAGLGYSNQPQHF. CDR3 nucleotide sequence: TGTGCCAGCAGCTTGGCGGGGTTGGGGTATAGCAATCAGCCCCAGCATTTT. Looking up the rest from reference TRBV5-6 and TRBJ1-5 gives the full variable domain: DAGVTQSPTHLIKTRGQQVTLRCSPKSGHDTVSWYQQALGQGPQFIFQYYEEEERQRGNFPDRFSGHQFPNYSSELNVNALLLGDSALYLCASSLAGLGYSNQPQHFGDGTRLSIL.

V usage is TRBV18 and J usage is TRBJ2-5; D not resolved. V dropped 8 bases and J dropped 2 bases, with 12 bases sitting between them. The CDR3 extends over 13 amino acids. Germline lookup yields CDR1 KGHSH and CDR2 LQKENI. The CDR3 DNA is TGTGCCAGCGAACGGGTGCCACAAGAGACCCAGTACTTC. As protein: CASERVPQETQYF.

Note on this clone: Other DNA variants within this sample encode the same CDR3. CDR3 sequence (DNA): TGTGCCAGCAGCTTGGAGGGCTACGAGCAGTACTTC. It encodes CASSLEGYEQYF. The chain joins TRBV5-6 to TRBJ2-7; D call uncertain. V lost 0 bases to trimming and J lost 3 bases, with 4 bases between them. CDR3 size: 12 residues. Germline V gene sequence: CDR1 SGHDT, CDR2 YYEEEE.

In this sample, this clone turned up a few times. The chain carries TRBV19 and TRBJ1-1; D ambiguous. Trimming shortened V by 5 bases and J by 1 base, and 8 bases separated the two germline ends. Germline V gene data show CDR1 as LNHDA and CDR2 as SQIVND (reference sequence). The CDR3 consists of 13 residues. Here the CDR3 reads CASSQGRNTEAFF. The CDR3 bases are TGTGCCAGTAGTCAAGGCAGGAACACTGAAGCTTTCTTT.

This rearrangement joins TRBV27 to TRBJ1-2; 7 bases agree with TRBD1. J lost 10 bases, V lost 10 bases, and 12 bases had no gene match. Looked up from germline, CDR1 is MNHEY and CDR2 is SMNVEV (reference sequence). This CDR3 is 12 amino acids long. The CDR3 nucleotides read TGTGCCACACGTTGGGGAGGGGGCGACTACACCTTC. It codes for CATRWGGGDYTF.

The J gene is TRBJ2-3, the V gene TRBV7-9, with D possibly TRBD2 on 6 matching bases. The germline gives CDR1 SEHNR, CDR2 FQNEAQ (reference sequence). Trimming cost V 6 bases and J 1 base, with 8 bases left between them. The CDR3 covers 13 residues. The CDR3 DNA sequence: TGTGCCAGCAGGTCGGGAGGCACAGATACGCAGTATTTT. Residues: CASRSGGTDTQYF.

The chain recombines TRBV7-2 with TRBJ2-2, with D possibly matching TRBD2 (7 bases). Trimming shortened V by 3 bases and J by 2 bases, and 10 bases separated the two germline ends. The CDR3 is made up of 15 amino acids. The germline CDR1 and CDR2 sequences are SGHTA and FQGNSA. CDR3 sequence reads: CASSFGGANTGELFF. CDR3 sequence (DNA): TGTGCCAGCAGCTTTGGGGGGGCCAACACCGGGGAGCTGTTTTTT.

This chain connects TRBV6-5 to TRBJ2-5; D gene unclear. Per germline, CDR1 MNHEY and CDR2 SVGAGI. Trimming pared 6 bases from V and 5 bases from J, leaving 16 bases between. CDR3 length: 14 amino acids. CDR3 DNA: TGTGCCAGCAGGCACGTAGGGTATGGGGAGACCCAGTACTTC. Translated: CASRHVGYGETQYF.

This CDR3 is CASTAGGGNQPQHF. CDR3 DNA sequence: TGTGCCAGCACCGCAGGAGGCGGCAATCAGCCCCAGCATTTT. The V and J genes are TRBV6-5 and TRBJ1-5; unclear D gene. V was clipped by 7 bases and J by 2 bases, with 12 bases between them. Germline loops: CDR1 MNHEY, CDR2 SVGAGI. CDR3 length: 14 amino acids.

The CDR3 region has the DNA TGTGCCAGCAGCTCGAGGGGGTCTATCACCGGGGAGCTGTTTTTT. Protein: CASSSRGSITGELFF. The chain couples TRBV5-4 to TRBJ2-2; perhaps TRBD1 as D (6 bases). Trimming pared 3 bases from V and 4 bases from J, leaving 13 bases between. CDR3 length: 15 amino acids. The germline V gene encodes CDR1 SGHNT and CDR2 YYREEE (reference sequence).